The TCR beta chain described here comes from a study of shared clonotypes between healthy human individuals. As for the study in general: Used for every donor were three CD4 naive, three CD4 memory, two CD8 naive and one CD8 memory plate.

Several immunoSEQ 96-well plates shared each subset's DNA, each plate a replicate. About 30,000 T cell genomes (about 210 ng DNA) went into each sorted-subset replicate. The assay was immunoSEQ multiplex PCR, and TCRdb's table has in-frame clones only and misses some. The sample includes about 2.3 million clones, 85% to 95% of them seen just once. Points on this clone: Its target is not known.

Findings of the study overall: Non-shared clonotypes had lower generation probabilities than those shared by all four donors.

The germline gives CDR1 SGHNT, CDR2 YYREEE (reference sequence). Between the trimmed V and J ends, which lost 0 bases and 3 bases, there was a span of 7 bases. The CDR3 sequence is 14 residues long. The clonotype comes from a man between 18 and 35 years old in good health. Some clones in this sample may be carry-over from other donors' samples. The sequenced sample was naive CD4+ T cells from PBMCs. Documented subset: CD45RA+ positively selected. The rearrangement joins TRBV5-4 to TRBJ1-5; maybe TRBD1 (5 bases). The DNA for the CDR3 is TGTGCCAGCAGCTTGGGAGGGACCAATCAGCCCCAGCATTTT. This codes for CASSLGGTNQPQHF.